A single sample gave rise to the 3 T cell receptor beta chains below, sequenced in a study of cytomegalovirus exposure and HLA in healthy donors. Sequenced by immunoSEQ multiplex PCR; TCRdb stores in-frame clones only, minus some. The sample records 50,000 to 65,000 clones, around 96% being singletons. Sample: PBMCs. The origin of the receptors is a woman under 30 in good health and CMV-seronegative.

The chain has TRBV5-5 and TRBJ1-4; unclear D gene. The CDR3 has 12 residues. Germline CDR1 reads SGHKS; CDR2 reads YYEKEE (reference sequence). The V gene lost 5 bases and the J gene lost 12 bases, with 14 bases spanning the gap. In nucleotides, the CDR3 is TGTGCCAGCAGTCTACCCGGGTTGGAACTGTTTTTT. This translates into CASSLPGLELFF.

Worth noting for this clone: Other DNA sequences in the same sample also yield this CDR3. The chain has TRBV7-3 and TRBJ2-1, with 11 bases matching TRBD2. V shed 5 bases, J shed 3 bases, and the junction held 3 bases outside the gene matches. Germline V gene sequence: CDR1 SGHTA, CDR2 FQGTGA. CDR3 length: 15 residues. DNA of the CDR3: TGTGCCAGCAGCCTGGGGACTAGCGGCTACAATGAGCAGTTCTTC. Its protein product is CASSLGTSGYNEQFF. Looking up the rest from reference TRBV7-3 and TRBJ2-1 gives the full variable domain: GAGVSQTPSNKVTEKGKYVELRCDPISGHTALYWYRQSLGQGPEFLIYFQGTGAADDSGLPNDRFFAVRPEGSVSTLKIQRTERGDSAVYLCASSLGTSGYNEQFFGPGTRLTVL.

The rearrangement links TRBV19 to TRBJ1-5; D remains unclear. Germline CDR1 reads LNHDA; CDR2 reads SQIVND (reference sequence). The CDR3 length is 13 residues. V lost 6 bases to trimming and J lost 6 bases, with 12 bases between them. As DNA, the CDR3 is TGTGCCAGTAGGCCGGTTGGAGTTCAGCCCCAGCATTTT. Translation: CASRPVGVQPQHF.